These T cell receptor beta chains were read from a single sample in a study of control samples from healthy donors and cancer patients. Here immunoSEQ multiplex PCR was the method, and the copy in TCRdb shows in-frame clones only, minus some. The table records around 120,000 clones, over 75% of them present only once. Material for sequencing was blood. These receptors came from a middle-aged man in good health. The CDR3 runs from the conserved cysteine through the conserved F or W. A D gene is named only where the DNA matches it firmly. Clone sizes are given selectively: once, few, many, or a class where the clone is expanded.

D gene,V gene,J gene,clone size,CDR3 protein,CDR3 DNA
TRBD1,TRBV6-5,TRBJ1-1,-,CASSYPGQGSTEAFF,TGTGCCAGCAGTTACCCGGGACAGGGGAGTACTGAAGCTTTCTTT
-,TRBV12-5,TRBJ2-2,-,CASGLLLRGGASGSGELFF,TGTGCTAGTGGTTTGTTGTTAAGAGGGGGGGCCTCTGGGTCCGGGGAGCTGTTTTTT
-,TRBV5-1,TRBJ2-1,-,CASSRDGSYNEQLF,TGCGCCAGCAGTCGGGACGGATCCTACAATGAGCAGCTCTTC
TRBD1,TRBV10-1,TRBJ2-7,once,CASSAQGSGSYEQYF,TGCGCCAGCAGTGCACAGGGGTCTGGCTCCTACGAGCAGTACTTC
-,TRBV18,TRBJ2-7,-,CASSPRTGLTHEQYF,TGTGCCAGCTCACCACGGACGGGGTTAACGCACGAGCAGTACTTC
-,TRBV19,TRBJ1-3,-,CATHRRAGNTIYF,TGTGCCACCCATCGTCGCGCTGGAAACACCATATATTTT
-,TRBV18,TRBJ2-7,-,CASSLTEGEQYF,TGTGCCAGCTCACTGACTGAAGGCGAGCAGTACTTC
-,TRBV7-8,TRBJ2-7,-,CASSISGLAYEQYF,TGTGCCAGCAGCATCTCGGGACTTGCCTACGAGCAGTACTTC
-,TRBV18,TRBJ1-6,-,CASSPRGPTNSPLHF,TGTGCCAGCTCACCACGCGGACCCACAAATTCACCCCTCCACTTT
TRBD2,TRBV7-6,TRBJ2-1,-,CASSLQGGNNEQFF,TGTGCCAGCAGCTTGCAGGGAGGGAACAATGAGCAGTTCTTC
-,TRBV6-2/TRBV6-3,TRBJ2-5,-,CASSYPAEEETQYF,TGTGCCAGCAGTTACCCAGCGGAGGAAGAGACCCAGTACTTC